This section outlines one TCR beta chain sequence together with its context. Antigen: not known. CDR3 size: 15 residues. The ends were cut back, 0 bases at V and 6 bases at J, with 11 bases in the middle. Germline loops: CDR1 LNHNV, CDR2 YYDKDF (reference sequence). The data were obtained in a study of OX40 agonist ivuxolimab in advanced cancers. Whole-study results and caveats: Low normalized T-cell clonal expansion was additionally recorded for some nonresponders.

Measured with immunoSEQ multiplex PCR; TCRdb has only the in-frame clones, and not every one. The sample lists about 150,000 clones, approximately 94% occurring once. Exclusion applied to patients with autoimmune disease history or systemic immunosuppression. Sampling of blood occurred at baseline, cycle 4 day 1, and cycle 7 day 1. The gene calls are TRBV15 and TRBJ1-4, with D tentatively TRBD1 (5 bases). Sequencing used CD4+ or CD8+ T cells sorted from blood, obtained in a trial of the OX40 agonist ivuxolimab. The TCR comes from an adult with an advanced solid tumor such as melanoma, head and neck, liver or kidney cancer. The CDR3 here is CATSREGDFYEKLFF. Here the CDR3 DNA reads TGTGCCACCAGCAGAGAAGGGGACTTCTATGAAAAACTGTTTTTT.